One sample yielded the 15 T cell receptor beta chains listed below, sequenced in a study of monozygotic twins with inflammatory bowel disease. TCRdb re-called the 5' RACE reads; every CDR3 protein appears as one record, without DNA. With some 100,000 distinct CDR3 sequences in the sample, the ten largest clones hold around 11%. The sample taken for sequencing was blood. The source of these receptors is a human donor with ulcerative colitis or Crohn's disease, or a healthy co-twin of an affected twin (not recorded which).

The V and J genes are TRBV7-3 and TRBJ2-6; TCRdb reports TRBD1, a call that lacks DNA to check it against. This CDR3 region has 17 residues. CDR1 and CDR2 (germline): SGHTA, FQGTGA. The CDR3 protein is CASRLGPFSGSANVLTF. Complete variable domain (other parts from reference TRBV7-3 and TRBJ2-6): GAGVSQTPSNKVTEKGKYVELRCDPISGHTALYWYRQSLGQGPEFLIYFQGTGAADDSGLPNDRFFAVRPEGSVSTLKIQRTERGDSAVYLCASRLGPFSGSANVLTFGAGSRLTVL.

The chain has TRBV7-2 and TRBJ1-4; TCRdb picks TRBD1, but there is no DNA to check that call. CDR3 length: 13 amino acids. Germline assignment: CDR1 SGHTA and CDR2 FQGNSA. This CDR3 is CASTSGRGEKLFF.

CDR3 in amino acids: CASSIGTSRNNEQFF. J is TRBJ2-1 and V is TRBV9; without DNA, the TCRdb call of TRBD2 cannot be checked. This CDR3 comprises 15 residues. CDR1 and CDR2 from the germline V gene are SGDLS and YYNGEE.

The CDR3 loop is CATTRQALTSLYEQYF. The J gene is TRBJ2-7, the V gene TRBV6-1; TCRdb's assignment of TRBD1 cannot be checked, as there is no DNA. Germline CDR1 and CDR2: MNHNS and SASEGT. The CDR3 is 16 amino acids.

The V gene is TRBV18, the J gene TRBJ1-2; the TCRdb call, TRBD1, lacks DNA for checking. In germline, CDR1 is KGHSH, CDR2 LQKENI. The CDR3 spans 15 residues. The CDR3 is CASSPDRGHTYGYTF.

The V call is TRBV5-1, the J call TRBJ2-1; the D gene TCRdb calls, TRBD1, cannot be checked with no DNA. Germline CDR1 is SGHRS and CDR2 is YFSETQ. The CDR3 covers 15 residues. CDR3 residues: CASTSGTGTYNEQFF.

CDR3 residues: CASSRPSRDEQFF. This sequence joins TRBV7-3 and TRBJ2-1; TCRdb returns TRBD1, unconfirmable since there is no DNA. Looked up from germline, CDR1 is SGHTA and CDR2 is FQGTGA. The CDR3 contains 13 residues.

The rearrangement uses TRBV4-1 and TRBJ2-3; the D call of TRBD2 rests on TCRdb alone, since no DNA is present to check it. CDR3 length equals 16 residues. The germline V gene has CDR1 MGHRA and CDR2 YSYEKL. The CDR3 region is CASSQALAGPSDTQYF.

The chain couples TRBV7-2 to TRBJ2-7. The CDR3 extends over 13 amino acids. Germline CDR1 is SGHTA and CDR2 is FQGNSA. The CDR3 reads CASRPSGGYEQYF.

The chain has TRBV12-3 or TRBV12-4 and TRBJ1-1; TCRdb names TRBD1, which stays unverified in the absence of DNA. This CDR3 has 13 amino acids. The CDR3: CASSLYRGAEAFF.

This chain uses TRBV12-3 or TRBV12-4 with TRBJ2-1. The CDR3 is 14 amino acids. This chain's CDR3 is CASRDRWRYDEQFF.

The chain joins TRBV5-1 to TRBJ1-1. The CDR3 consists of 14 residues. Germline V CDR1 and CDR2: SGHRS, YFSETQ. CDR3 amino acids: CASSPEGGDTEAFF.

The chain uses TRBV9 and TRBJ1-6. CDR3 length: 19 residues. Germline CDR1 SGDLS, CDR2 YYNGEE. CDR3 protein: CASSVFAGRGLPEGSPLHF.

This chain joins TRBV5-1 and TRBJ1-2; the TCRdb D gene call, TRBD1, has no DNA to confirm it. The V gene's germline CDR1 is SGHRS and CDR2 YFSETQ. There are 15 residues in the CDR3. CDR3 amino acids: CASSLDPGRSYGYTF. The full variable domain, completed using reference TRBV5-1 and TRBJ1-2, is KAGVTQTPRYLIKTRGQQVTLSCSPISGHRSVSWYQQTPGQGLQFLFEYFSETQRNKGNFPGRFSGRQFSNSRSEMNVSTLELGDSALYLCASSLDPGRSYGYTFGSGTRLTVV.

The rearrangement joins TRBV4-1 to TRBJ2-7; TCRdb indicates TRBD1, and absent DNA this call remains unverified. This CDR3 comprises 15 residues. Germline CDR1 reads MGHRA; CDR2 reads YSYEKL. The CDR3 loop is CASSQVTGTSYEQYF.